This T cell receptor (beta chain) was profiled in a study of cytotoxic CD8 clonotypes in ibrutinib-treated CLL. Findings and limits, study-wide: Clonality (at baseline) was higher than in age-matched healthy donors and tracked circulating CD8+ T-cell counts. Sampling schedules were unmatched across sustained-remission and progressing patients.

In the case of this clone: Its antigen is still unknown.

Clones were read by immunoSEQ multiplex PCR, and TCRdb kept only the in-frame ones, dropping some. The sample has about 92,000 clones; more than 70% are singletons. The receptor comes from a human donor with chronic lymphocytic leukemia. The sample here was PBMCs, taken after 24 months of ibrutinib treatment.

The CDR3 loop is CASSLGAEQQYF. The CDR3 DNA is TGTGCCAGCAGCCTGGGGGCCGAGCAGCAGTACTTC. V and J are TRBV11-2 and TRBJ2-7; TRBD1 is a possible D gene (6 bases). The CDR3 has 12 amino acids. The V end was cut by 5 bases, the J end by 8 bases, with 13 bases between. Per germline, CDR1 SGHAT and CDR2 FQNNGV.